What follows are 17 T cell receptor beta chains derived from one specimen sequenced in a study of cytomegalovirus exposure and HLA in healthy donors. The PCR had 60 Vbeta and 13 Jbeta primers. This table comes from immunoSEQ multiplex PCR, and its TCRdb copy is limited to in-frame clones, with some not included. The table lists about 160,000 clones, around 74% of them singletons, with around 1.3% in the top ten. Sequencing input: PBMCs. Receptors were obtained from a woman in her 30s in good health and CMV-seronegative.

This clone was detected once. The chain recombines TRBV7-2 with TRBJ1-5; D gene unclear. The CDR3 sequence is 17 residues long. Trimming stripped 5 bases from V and 0 bases from J, with 17 bases between. Looked up from germline, CDR1 is SGHTA and CDR2 is FQGNSA. CDR3 region: CASSPQAYTASNQPQHF. CDR3 nucleotides: TGTGCCAGCAGCCCACAAGCGTATACCGCTAGCAATCAGCCCCAGCATTTT.

This clone showed up just once. The chain recombines TRBV10-3 with TRBJ2-3, with 8 bases that match TRBD2. CDR1 and CDR2 from the germline V gene are ENHRY and SYGVKD. The V gene end was trimmed by 7 bases and the J gene end by 6 bases; junction bases not matched to a gene: 9. There are 14 residues in the CDR3. The CDR3 region has the DNA TGTGCCATCAATCCAGCGGGGGCGGGGGATACGCAGTATTTT. Residues: CAINPAGAGDTQYF.

The chain recombines TRBV5-6 with TRBJ2-5, with 8 bases fitting TRBD1. The CDR3 spans 14 residues. CDR1 and CDR2 (germline): SGHDT, YYEEEE. The ends lost 5 bases at V and 0 bases at J; junction bases unmatched: 3. The CDR3 nucleotides are TGTGCCAGCAGAAAGACAGGGGACCAAGAGACCCAGTACTTC. Protein: CASRKTGDQETQYF.

The chain recombines TRBV6-1 with TRBJ2-7, with a weak D call TRBD2 (6 bases). The CDR3 is 10 residues long. Germline V gene lookup returns CDR1 MNHNS and CDR2 SASEGT. Trimming cost V 9 bases and J 11 bases, with 14 bases left between them. The CDR3 here is CARQWRGEYF. The DNA for the CDR3 is TGTGCCAGGCAGTGGAGGGGAGAGTACTTC.

V usage is TRBV6-5 and J usage is TRBJ2-7, with 10 bases matching TRBD1. The ends lost 0 bases at V and 3 bases at J; junction bases unmatched: 5. The CDR3 totals 16 residues. CDR1 is MNHEY and CDR2 is SVGAGI in the germline V gene. Written as DNA, the CDR3 is TGTGCCAGCAGTTACTCGCCGACAGGGGGCGTCTACGAGCAGTACTTC. Translation gives CASSYSPTGGVYEQYF.

This clone has just one count. The chain joins TRBV6-1 to TRBJ1-1, with TRBD1 as a possible D gene (6 bases). Germline CDR1 and CDR2: MNHNS and SASEGT. V was cut by 6 bases and J by 5 bases, with 19 bases left in between. The CDR3 consists of 15 residues. The CDR3 is CASSVEGGRRTEAFF. The CDR3, as DNA: TGTGCCAGCAGCGTTGAGGGGGGGCGCAGGACTGAAGCTTTCTTT.

The sample holds one count of this clone. The chain has TRBV6-5 and TRBJ1-2; possibly TRBD1 for D (5 bases). Trimming pared 4 bases from V and 1 base from J, leaving 13 bases between. The CDR3 contains 15 residues. Looked up from germline, CDR1 is MNHEY and CDR2 is SVGAGI. DNA of the CDR3: TGTGCCAGCAGTTTGGGGGGGAAGGGTAACTATGGCTACACCTTC. Translating gives CASSLGGKGNYGYTF.

The chain recombines TRBV5-4 with TRBJ2-7; 8 nucleotides match TRBD2. CDR3 size: 15 residues. Looked up from germline, CDR1 is SGHNT and CDR2 is YYREEE (reference sequence). The ends lost 0 bases at V and 7 bases at J; junction bases unmatched: 9. This chain's CDR3 is CASSLAGLGTWEQYF. The CDR3 DNA follows: TGTGCCAGCAGCTTGGCGGGACTAGGGACGTGGGAGCAGTACTTC.

The V gene is TRBV6-1, the J gene TRBJ1-2, with 7 bases identical to TRBD1. Germline trimming cut 7 bases from V and 4 bases from J; bases unmatched to any gene: 9. The CDR3 is 14 amino acids. Germline loops: CDR1 MNHNS, CDR2 SASEGT. The CDR3 DNA is TGTGCCAGCACCCCCAGACAGGGCGTCTATGGCTACACCTTC. It encodes CASTPRQGVYGYTF.

This rearrangement joins TRBV18 to TRBJ2-2; 12 positions match TRBD2. The trim removed 6 bases at V and 4 bases at J, leaving 6 bases unmatched. Germline V gene sequence: CDR1 KGHSH, CDR2 LQKENI. This CDR3 has 16 amino acids. This CDR3 reads CASSQLTSGGTGELFF. For the CDR3, the DNA is TGTGCCAGCTCGCAATTGACTAGCGGGGGCACCGGGGAGCTGTTTTTT.

This chain joins TRBV5-8 and TRBJ2-7; D may be TRBD1 (5 bases). This CDR3 contains 14 residues. Per germline, CDR1 SGHTS and CDR2 YDEGEE. The V end was cut by 4 bases, the J end by 2 bases, with 13 bases between. CDR3 DNA: TGTGCCAGCAGCCCCAGGGTCCTGACCTACGAGCAGTACTTC. It is translated as CASSPRVLTYEQYF.

The gene calls are TRBV4-1 and TRBJ2-7; the D gene is possibly TRBD1 (5 bases). Germline assignment: CDR1 MGHRA and CDR2 YSYEKL. The CDR3 extends over 13 amino acids. V was cut by 4 bases and J by 0 bases, with 7 bases left in between. The CDR3 DNA sequence: TGCGCCAGCAGCCTCAGGGCCTCCTACGAGCAGTACTTC. Its protein product is CASSLRASYEQYF.

The chain joins TRBV10-3 to TRBJ1-2; D might be TRBD1 (6 bases). The germline V and J ends were trimmed by 6 bases and 6 bases, with 26 bases remaining between them. The CDR3 contains 17 residues. Germline V lookup: CDR1 ENHRY, CDR2 SYGVKD. The CDR3 region is CAIRDTLWGGDLDGYTF. The CDR3, as DNA: TGTGCCATCAGGGACACCCTATGGGGGGGCGATCTAGATGGCTACACCTTC.

V is TRBV18 and J is TRBJ1-2; D is uncertain. The CDR3 extends over 16 amino acids. V dropped 4 bases and J dropped 2 bases, with 17 bases sitting between them. CDR1 is KGHSH and CDR2 is LQKENI in the germline V gene. CDR3 residues: CASSQGPAEGNYGYTF. CDR3 DNA sequence: TGTGCCAGCTCACAAGGGCCAGCGGAGGGCAACTATGGCTACACCTTC.

The chain is built from TRBV5-1 and TRBJ2-1; no clear D. The V end was cut by 3 bases, the J end by 6 bases, with 16 bases between. This CDR3 has 15 amino acids. From germline, CDR1 is SGHRS and CDR2 YFSETQ. CDR3 DNA sequence: TGCGCCAGCAGCTATGGAGCAAGCGATGGCAATGAGCAGTTCTTC. Translating it yields CASSYGASDGNEQFF.

V and J are TRBV9 and TRBJ1-2; no reliable D call. The length of the CDR3 is 12 residues. Germline CDR1 and CDR2: SGDLS and YYNGEE. Trimming removed 4 bases at V and 8 bases at J, with 12 bases between. CDR3 nucleotides: TGTGCCAGCAGCCCGCCGGGGTCGGGCTACACCTTC. As protein: CASSPPGSGYTF.

The chain has TRBV19 and TRBJ1-5, with D possibly TRBD1 on 6 matching bases. V lost 4 bases, J lost 0 bases, and 10 bases lay in between. In germline, CDR1 is LNHDA, CDR2 SQIVND (reference sequence). CDR3 length: 15 residues. DNA for the CDR3: TGTGCCAGTAGTAATCGACAGGTTAGCAATCAGCCCCAGCATTTT. It codes for CASSNRQVSNQPQHF.